The rows below give T cell receptor beta chains drawn from one sample of a study of shared clonotypes between healthy human individuals. Generated by immunoSEQ multiplex PCR, the TCRdb table keeps only in-frame clones and is missing some. The data contain almost 700,000 clones, about 90% of them seen just once; the ten biggest clones take up approximately 25%. Material for sequencing was naive CD8+ T cells sorted from blood. These receptors all come from a man aged 25 to 45 in good health. Each CDR3 is given with its conserved first and last residue. D genes are given only for firm matches. Clone size is stated in some rows and not others, as once, few, many or a class when expanded.

v_call	j_call	clone_size	d_call	cdr3_nt	cdr3_aa
TRBV4-3	TRBJ2-4	-	TRBD1	TGCGCCAGCAGCCCCCACTGGACAGGCGCCAAAAACATTCAGTACTTC	CASSPHWTGAKNIQYF
TRBV29-1	TRBJ2-1	-	-	TGCAGCGCCCGGGACTTGAGCTCCTACAATGAGCAGTTCTTC	CSARDLSSYNEQFF
TRBV9	TRBJ2-3	once	TRBD2	TGTGCCAGCAGCGCCGGGACTAGCGGGATCCAGGATACGCAGTATTTT	CASSAGTSGIQDTQYF
TRBV25-1	TRBJ2-2	-	TRBD1	TGTGCCACCACAGGGGGCGCAGGCACCGGGGAGCTGTTTTTT	CATTGGAGTGELFF
TRBV4-3	TRBJ2-2	-	-	TGCGCCAGCAGCCAAGTCCCAGGGAACACCGGGGAGCTGTTTTTT	CASSQVPGNTGELFF
TRBV9	TRBJ2-5	-	-	TGTGCCAGCAGCACCCCCCGGGACCCAGAGGAGACCCAGTACTTC	CASSTPRDPEETQYF
TRBV7-9	TRBJ2-7	-	TRBD1	TGTGCCAGCAGTTGGACAGGGGGTCCCCTCTGGTACGAGCAGTACTTC	CASSWTGGPLWYEQYF
TRBV11-2	TRBJ2-2	once	TRBD1	TGTGCCAGCAGCTCGGGACAGGGGGAGGTCGGGGAGCTGTTTTTT	CASSSGQGEVGELFF
TRBV4-1	TRBJ2-1	-	-	TGCGCCAGCAGCCAGGGGGAGCGTGAACTGTTCTTC	CASSQGERELFF
TRBV5-1	TRBJ2-7	-	-	TGCGCCAGCAGCAACCCCTCGGGAGTATCTTCCTACGAGCAGTACTTC	CASSNPSGVSSYEQYF
TRBV5-4	TRBJ2-7	-	-	TGTGCCAGCAGCTTAGTCGAGCGATCCTACGAGCAGTACTTC	CASSLVERSYEQYF
TRBV27	TRBJ2-7	-	-	TGTGCCAGCAGTTTGTCGGACGTAGGCTACGAGCAGTACTTC	CASSLSDVGYEQYF
TRBV27	TRBJ2-1	-	-	TGTGCCAGCAGTTTATCCGCCCCTAGCTCGGGGCAGTTCTTC	CASSLSAPSSGQFF
TRBV7-6	TRBJ2-7	-	TRBD2	TGTGCCAGCAGCCCCGGGACTAGCGACTCCTACGAGCAGTACTTC	CASSPGTSDSYEQYF
TRBV10-3	TRBJ2-7	-	TRBD1	TGTGCCATCAGTGAGTTAGGGGACAGAGCCTACGAGCAGTACTTC	CAISELGDRAYEQYF
TRBV5-1	TRBJ2-2	-	-	TGCGCCAGCAGCCGAGACTCAGGGAACACCGGGGAGCTGTTTTTT	CASSRDSGNTGELFF
TRBV5-6	TRBJ2-1	once	-	TGTGCCAGCAGCATGTCTGGGGAGCAGTTCTTC	CASSMSGEQFF
TRBV27	TRBJ1-1	-	-	TGTGCCAGCAGTTGGGGGGCTTTGGCTGAAGCTTTCTTT	CASSWGALAEAFF
TRBV6-5	TRBJ2-7	-	TRBD2	TGTGCCAGCAGTCTCACTAGCGGGACCTACGAGCAGTACTTC	CASSLTSGTYEQYF
TRBV4-1	TRBJ2-1	-	-	TGCGCCAGCAGCCAAGAGAACGGAGGGTTTTCCAATGAGCAGTTCTTC	CASSQENGGFSNEQFF
TRBV7-9	TRBJ1-1	-	-	TGTGCCAGCAGCTTAGTCACAGGGATGAACACTGAAGCTTTCTTT	CASSLVTGMNTEAFF
TRBV7-9	TRBJ1-1	-	-	TGTGCCAGCAGCTTAGCCACAGGCGGAGCTTTCTTT	CASSLATGGAFF
TRBV6-1	TRBJ2-4	-	-	TGTGCCAGCAGTAAAGGCCTATGGGGAGCCAAAAACATTCAGTACTTC	CASSKGLWGAKNIQYF
TRBV27	TRBJ2-7	-	-	TGTGCCAGCAGTTTCGGGACGTCCTCCTACGAGCAGTACTTC	CASSFGTSSYEQYF
TRBV27	TRBJ2-7	-	TRBD1	TGTGCCAGCAGTCCAACTTTTTACGGGACAGGGGCCTACGAGCAGTACTTC	CASSPTFYGTGAYEQYF
TRBV6-5	TRBJ1-1	-	TRBD1	TGTGCCAGCAGTTGGACAGGGAAGGGGAACACTGAAGCTTTCTTT	CASSWTGKGNTEAFF
TRBV6-5	TRBJ1-2	-	-	TGTGCCAGCAGTTCCTTTACAGGGACCTATGGCTACACCTTC	CASSSFTGTYGYTF
TRBV25-1	TRBJ2-7	-	TRBD2	TGTGCCAGCAGTGAATGGACTAGCGGTAACTCCTACGAGCAGTACTTC	CASSEWTSGNSYEQYF
TRBV10-1	TRBJ2-1	-	TRBD2	TGCGCCAGCAGTGTCACTAGCGGGAGTACCTACAATGAGCAGTTCTTC	CASSVTSGSTYNEQFF
TRBV7-2	TRBJ2-7	-	-	TGTGCCAGCAGCGACTATCAGGTTTGGCAGTACTTC	CASSDYQVWQYF
TRBV19	TRBJ2-1	-	TRBD1	TGTGCCAGTAGTATTGGACAGGACAATGAGCAGTTCTTC	CASSIGQDNEQFF
TRBV19	TRBJ2-7	once	TRBD1	TGTGCCAGTAGTATAGAGGGACAGGCAACCGAGCAGTACTTC	CASSIEGQATEQYF
TRBV7-9	TRBJ1-1	-	TRBD1	TGTGCCAGCGGGCCTTCAGGGGGCCCTGAAGCTTTCTTT	CASGPSGGPEAFF
TRBV4-1	TRBJ1-1	-	TRBD1	TGCGCCAGCAGCCAATTCCTATCCCCGGGACAGGGAGAAGCTTTCTTT	CASSQFLSPGQGEAFF
TRBV11-2	TRBJ2-3	-	-	TGTGCCAGCAGCTTAGGGAAAGCGGGCCCAGATACGCAGTATTTT	CASSLGKAGPDTQYF
TRBV6-5	TRBJ2-7	-	TRBD2	TGTGCCAGCAGCACGGTAACTAGCGGGCCTTACGAGCAGTACTTC	CASSTVTSGPYEQYF
TRBV6-1	TRBJ2-7	-	-	TGTGCCAGCAGTCCTACTAGTAACCCCTCCTACGAGCAGTACTTC	CASSPTSNPSYEQYF
TRBV6-5	TRBJ1-2	-	-	TGTGCCAGCAGTTACTCGATCGGGGGGGGTGCTGGCTACACCTTC	CASSYSIGGGAGYTF